This T cell receptor beta chain was captured by sequencing in a study of T-cell reconstitution after alpha-beta-depleted transplantation in children. Trimming stripped 1 base from V and 6 bases from J, with 10 bases between. Germline V CDR1 and CDR2: MNHEY, SVGAGI. CDR3 length: 13 residues. Unique molecular identifiers were incorporated when the TCRbeta library was constructed. MiXCR, run by TCRdb on the PCR reads, gives a single entry per CDR3 protein. Found here are 200,000 to 250,000 distinct CDR3 sequences, 8% to 9.5% of them singletons; the top ten hold over 5.5%. Only a few counts were recorded for this clonotype.

Sequencing used PBMCs from the stem cell graft donor, obtained from the stem cell graft. The TCR sequence derives from a human donor who donated a stem cell graft to a child with acute lymphoblastic leukemia. The V gene is TRBV6-5, the J gene TRBJ2-7; TRBD2 might be the D (6 bases). CDR3 amino acids: CASSYLTSGEQYF. The CDR3 region has the DNA TGTGCCAGCAGTTACTTGACTAGTGGCGAGCAGTACTTC.